This record covers a single T cell receptor (beta chain). The antigen this receptor binds is unknown. Base qualities were left out, and no much larger clone turns up one base away. The cohort consisted of approximately 690 healthy bone marrow donors. All cohort members were sampled while nominally healthy, although unrecorded immune exposures were likely present. The donor tested CMV seronegative, placing the donor among the roughly 400 seronegative members of the cohort. A peripheral blood sample was collected from each donor, and TCR beta sequencing was performed on peripheral blood mononuclear cells. The Qiagen DNeasy Blood Extraction Kit was used to extract genomic DNA from the blood cell samples. Library method: the immunoSEQ multiplex PCR assay. For the multiplex PCR, a mixture combining 60 forward primers for TCR Vbeta segments and 13 reverse primers for TCR Jbeta segments was used. The CDR3 region of rearranged TCR beta genes was amplified from genomic DNA with a multiplex PCR assay. The Illumina HiSeq System was used to sequence the amplified TCR beta libraries as 87-base-pair reads. On the authors' methods: Across the 670 or so repertoires, a later analysis counted 78 million or so unique TCR beta chains, 9.5 million to 13 million of which were shared by at least two donors. A nearest-neighbor algorithm error-corrected the raw reads and collapsed the reads into unique sequences, merging closely related sequences to remove PCR and sequencing errors. Alignment of CDR3 sequences to IMGT reference sequences was used to assign V, D and J gene segments. For a sequence to be retained, at least a six-nucleotide match to both a V gene segment and a J gene segment was required. A rearrangement counted as productive if the CDR3 had no stop codons and remained in frame with V and J, and every other rearrangement counted as non-productive. Following IMGT convention, CDR3 was defined as the stretch from the second conserved V-encoded cysteine up to the conserved J-encoded phenylalanine. The earlier analysis of about 570 of the donors excluded any sequence lacking an unambiguous match to a single V gene segment. In an earlier analysis of a few hundred of the donors, a V segment was called functional when productive rearrangements were above 56.7%, and segregating when the standard deviation between donors exceeded 5%. To diagnose cytomegalovirus status from the catalog of TCR beta chain sequences, a statistical classification framework was built. In a later analysis, TCR nucleotide sequences were compared against IMGT/GENE-DB human TR gene sequences so that V and J genes could be assigned. A later analysis assigned CDR3 sequences and most-parsimonious VDJ recombination scenarios with the TCRdist pipeline. A later analysis defined each TCR beta chain by its CDR3 amino acid sequence plus V-gene family, and excluded reads lacking a unique V-gene family. As a way to deal with suspected cross-contamination and a sequencing artifact, a later analysis dropped roughly 620 nucleotide sequences that were highly shared and had low generation probability. A later analysis calculated a clonal expansion index for each public chain from normalized within-repertoire ranks of inferred template counts. In a later analysis, generation probabilities were computed using a VDJ recombination model fitted to out-of-frame rearrangements, and the results were checked against IGoR. In a later analysis, TCR-TCR, TCR-HLA and TCR-CMV co-occurrence was scored with hypergeometric tests, and a repertoire-size bias correction was applied to TCR pairs. False discovery rates were estimated in a later analysis by permuting HLA or CMV assignments 20 times. In a later analysis, co-occurring TCRs were grouped with DBSCAN, and TCRdist sequence similarity was added when clustering was performed within HLA-allele-positive subsets. Repertoires with fewer than 30,000 or more than 120,000 public chains were left out of co-occurrence clustering, as were a handful of repertoires with anomalous nucleotide sharing. What TCRdb holds here is the immuneACCESS table cut down to in-frame rearrangements. Part of the clones is not present; checked against another copy, under half of the missing clones reflect an unresolved V gene, and the others are unexplained. Clone size and V and J calls were adopted from that table, with D and trimming inferred from the DNA. The sample contains around 140,000 clones, approximately 77% of them found a single time. 1.1% to 1.5% of the sample goes to the ten largest clones.

CDR1 and CDR2 were assigned from the germline V gene as MGHRA and YSYEKL. Trimming takes 4 bases off V and 3 bases off J; junction bases not matched to a gene: 4. Its CDR3 holds 16 amino acids, cysteine through phenylalanine. The kept DNA is CDR3 alone, 48 bases in frame from the first base. These data come from a study of cytomegalovirus exposure and HLA in healthy donors (dated by TCRdb to about 2017). For context, the study as a whole: An earlier analysis of roughly 570 of the donors reported 250 to 300 Gb of sequence data and around 110 million unique TCR beta sequences obtained from about 170 million T cells. Approximately 300 gigabases of sequencing data and around 80 million unique TCR sequences made up an early release that covered approximately 620 HLA-typed donors. Of the roughly 430 genotyped donors, roughly 85% fell in the genetic ancestry cluster associated with self-reported Caucasian donors. The study was designed to test whether signatures of past pathogen exposure could be identified by cataloging public T cell receptors. Using immunosequencing, the study profiled T cell repertoires from fewer than 850 subjects and related those repertoires to cytomegalovirus serostatus. A separate validation cohort of about 110 different subjects was used in addition to the roughly 620-subject first cohort. To predict cytomegalovirus infection status, the study combined high-throughput TCR immunosequencing, statistical association of individual TCRs with disease status, and machine learning. A later analysis re-analyzed previously published TCR beta repertoires from hundreds of donors and added high-resolution HLA genotyping to study TCR occurrence patterns. Rather than drawing on any new phenotypic data, the later analysis identified candidate immune exposures from TCR beta sequences and the way those sequences occurred across donors. An earlier analysis of 587 of the donors used high-throughput TCR beta sequencing to judge whether each TCR beta V gene segment behaved as functional or pseudogenic. Donor age, sex, ethnicity and CMV serostatus were compiled alongside the repertoire data. In a later genetic analysis, genome-wide SNP genotypes for about three fifths of the roughly 670 donors were used, and that subset was treated as a discovery cohort. Every discovery cohort repertoire had been produced on one sequencing platform. Class I and class II HLA loci were covered by the typing at four-digit resolution. Typing coverage varied by locus: roughly 629-630 donors for A, B, C, DRB1 and DQB1; approximately 500 for DQA1; over 600 for DPA1; more than 450 for DPB1. About 5 DR-DQ haplotypes were handled as single units for association and clustering, since linkage in the cohort was strong. Among some 400 genotyped donors of the cohort, an average of roughly 230,000 unique TCR beta nucleotide sequences was sequenced per donor, of which about 19% were non-productive.

Overall study outcomes, separate from this receptor: Several of the top co-occurrence clusters appeared to be linked to parvovirus B19, influenza, CMV and Epstein-Barr virus, according to a later analysis. Cytomegalovirus status was reported to be diagnosed by the classifier with high specificity and sensitivity in both the original and validation cohorts. V-gene and J-gene trimming of TCR beta chains was associated with a missense DCLRE1C variant in a later genetic analysis, and the association was replicated in an independent cohort. A later analysis found that HLA-associated TCR beta chains were more clonally expanded and had lower generation probabilities than equally common non-associated chains. The earlier analysis of 587 of the donors excluded roughly 16 rarely observed V segments, including chromosome 9 orphons, because counts were too low. A total of about 150 TCR beta chains were listed by the study as associated with cytomegalovirus. While some public TCRs were present in many individuals, most TCR sequences turned up only very rarely across donors. According to a later analysis, most CMV-associated TCR beta chains appeared to be HLA-restricted, and the HLA associations seemed to be driven largely by CMV exposure. Strong co-occurrence of HLA alleles, especially DR and DQ, made assigning TCR associations to individual alleles difficult. In a later analysis, TCR association rates were found to vary across HLA loci, with the most associated TCRs seen for DRB1 alleles and the fewest for HLA-C alleles. Compared with the roughly 700-donor mean, donors in an Asian-associated ancestry cluster had fewer N-insertions in productive TCRs, according to a later genetic analysis. HLA typing was unavailable for some donors at each locus, so association tests used only the typed subset. Three of the identified cytomegalovirus-associated TCR beta chains were confirmed in vitro to be specific for cytomegalovirus antigens. The sequencing pipeline was judged likely to have produced a cluster of highly shared sequence variants as a technical artifact. Only TCR beta chains were sequenced in this cohort, and the absence of alpha or paired-chain data limited detectable features. The authors suggested that the approach could potentially be generalized to other disease states and immunological phenotypes. Correlated functional status among segregating V segments might be attributable to linkage disequilibrium, but an unknown experimental factor could not be ruled out. A further reported finding was that TCR beta sequences accurately predicted the HLA-A and HLA-B alleles for most subjects in the first cohort. Immune exposure information for the cohort was limited to CMV serostatus. The 87-base-pair reads could not distinguish some IMGT-functional V segments, including TRBV6-2 and TRBV6-3, so those segments were excluded. In an earlier analysis of 587 of the donors, most TCR beta V segments appeared in productive rearrangements about 87% or about 30% of the time, broadly matching IMGT annotations. A later analysis associated about 18,000 TCR beta sequences with specific HLA alleles at a false discovery rate of 0.05. Presence/absence analyses assumed roughly uniform sequencing depth across donors, an assumption that may not hold.

Here the chain combines TRBV4-1 and TRBJ2-3, and 13 junction bases match TRBD2. The material sequenced was PBMCs. The clonotype comes from a woman aged 40 to 49 in good health and CMV-seronegative. The CDR3 has the sequence CASSLRTSGGTDTQYF. The nucleotides are TGCGCCAGCAGCCTTAGGACTAGCGGGGGAACAGATACGCAGTATTTT.